Presented here are 20 T cell receptor beta chains from one specimen sequenced in a study of post-analysis software for immune sequencing data. Unique molecular identifiers were present in the TCR beta cDNA libraries. MiXCR, applied by TCRdb to the PCR reads, yields one record per CDR3 protein. The profile covers hundreds of thousands of distinct CDR3 sequences, with about 50% appearing a single time and about 4.8% taken by the ten largest. Which antigens these TCRs recognize remains unknown. Findings and caveats of the study: Patients used roughly five TRBV segments, including TRBV5-6, TRBV5-1 and TRBV20-1, more often than controls.

The sample was blood. The receptors here all came from a girl under 18 with multiple sclerosis.

CDR3: CASSLMWGTEAFF. CDR3 in DNA: TGTGCCAGCAGCTTAATGTGGGGCACTGAAGCTTTCTTT. The V call is TRBV7-2, the J call TRBJ1-1; D unresolved. CDR3 length: 13 amino acids. Per the germline V gene, CDR1 is SGHTA and CDR2 is FQGNSA. The V end was cut by 2 bases, the J end by 4 bases, with 8 bases between. Combining the CDR3 with reference TRBV7-2 and TRBJ1-1 gives the whole variable domain GAGVSQSPSNKVTEKGKDVELRCDPISGHTALYWYRQSLGQGLEFLIYFQGNSAPDKSGLPSDRFSAERTGGSVSTLTIQRTQQEDSAVYLCASSLMWGTEAFFGQGTRLTVV.

The chain combines TRBV20-1 with TRBJ2-1; maybe TRBD1 (6 bases). The length of the CDR3 is 13 residues. CDR1 is DFQATT, CDR2 SNEGSKA, per germline (reference sequence). Trimming stripped 2 bases from V and 5 bases from J, with 10 bases between. In nucleotides, the CDR3 is TGCAGTGCTAGACAGAACAGGGACAATGAGCAGTTCTTC. It specifies CSARQNRDNEQFF.

This chain joins TRBV25-1 and TRBJ2-3; 11 positions match TRBD2. The CDR3 runs to 17 residues. Germline CDR1 and CDR2: MGHDK and SYGVNS. J was trimmed by 4 bases and V by 1 base; bases with no gene match: 7. The CDR3 sequence: CASSESRSGRVPDTQYF. The CDR3 nucleotides read TGTGCCAGCAGTGAATCCCGTAGCGGGAGGGTCCCAGATACGCAGTATTTT.

This clonotype turned up a few times. The CDR3 here is CASKEASGPTYEQYF. The DNA of the CDR3 is TGCGCCAGCAAGGAAGCTAGCGGGCCGACCTACGAGCAGTACTTC. V and J are TRBV5-1 and TRBJ2-7, with 8 bases matching TRBD2. Germline values: CDR1 SGHRS, CDR2 YFSETQ. The length of the CDR3 is 15 residues. The J segment lost 2 bases and the V segment lost 6 bases, leaving 10 bases of the junction unmatched.

The rearrangement links TRBV4-1 to TRBJ2-1; D possibly corresponds to TRBD2 (5 bases). Germline CDR1 MGHRA, CDR2 YSYEKL. V lost 0 bases to trimming and J lost 9 bases, with 9 bases between them. The CDR3 runs 13 residues. The CDR3 sequence is CASSQEDYGEQFF. Here the CDR3 DNA reads TGCGCCAGCAGCCAAGAAGACTACGGTGAGCAGTTCTTC.

This chain uses TRBV29-1 with TRBJ2-7, with 7 bases that match TRBD1. Germline CDR1 SQVTM, CDR2 ANQGSEA. V trimming: 5 bases; J trimming: 0 bases; junction bases outside the gene matches: 4. CDR3 length: 13 amino acids. CDR3 sequence reads: CSVRRGNSYEQYF. For the CDR3, the DNA is TGCAGCGTTCGCAGGGGGAACTCCTACGAGCAGTACTTC.

Comments on this clonotype: A junction boundary mismatches the germline segment, possibly from a read error. This rearrangement joins TRBV5-1 to TRBJ1-2; TRBD1 aligns across 8 bases. The length of the CDR3 is 13 residues. Germline lookup yields CDR1 SGHRS and CDR2 YFSETQ. The CDR3 here is CANSLDRDYGYTF. CDR3 nucleotides: TGCGCCAACAGCCTGGACAGGGACTATGGCTACACCTTC.

This clonotype was seen a few times. The genes are TRBV5-1 and TRBJ2-1, with a weak D call TRBD2 (5 bases). CDR3 length: 17 amino acids. Germline assignment: CDR1 SGHRS and CDR2 YFSETQ. The V end was cut by 3 bases, the J end by 7 bases, with 23 bases between. The CDR3 loop reads CASSSTEASWSGNEQFF. As DNA, the CDR3 is TGCGCCAGCAGCTCTACGGAGGCATCTTGGTCGGGGAATGAGCAGTTCTTC.

This clonotype appeared once. CDR3 sequence: CSVEVALTYEQYF. In nucleotides, the CDR3 is TGCAGCGTTGAAGTCGCCTTAACCTACGAGCAGTACTTC. This chain connects TRBV29-1 to TRBJ2-7; D is unclear. Germline V gene sequence: CDR1 SQVTM, CDR2 ANQGSEA. Trimming took off 1 base at V and 2 bases at J, with 9 bases between the two ends. This CDR3 has 13 amino acids.

The rearrangement joins TRBV20-1 to TRBJ2-1; 9 bases match TRBD2. The ends lost 5 bases at V and 8 bases at J; junction bases unmatched: 13. The CDR3 is 15 residues long. Germline CDR1 and CDR2: DFQATT and SNEGSKA (reference sequence). CDR3 sequence (DNA): TGCAGTGCTGTGATTTTCGGGCGGGGGGGCGATGAGCAGTTCTTC. This translates into CSAVIFGRGGDEQFF.

This clonotype turned up a few times. The chain employs TRBV29-1 and TRBJ1-2; 10 bases map to TRBD1. The V gene end was trimmed by 4 bases and the J gene end by 9 bases; junction bases not matched to a gene: 2. Germline CDR1 reads SQVTM; CDR2 reads ANQGSEA. This CDR3 is 11 amino acids long. CDR3 residues: CSVAGQGSYTF. The CDR3 nucleotides are TGCAGCGTTGCGGGACAGGGGAGCTACACCTTC.

This clonotype was observed once. The rearrangement uses TRBV12-5 and TRBJ1-5; D is ambiguous. This CDR3 spans 14 amino acids. Trimming pared 0 bases from V and 2 bases from J, leaving 5 bases between. From germline, CDR1 is LGHNT and CDR2 FRNRAP. CDR3 amino acids: CASGLVRGNQPQHF. The CDR3 DNA reads TGTGCTAGTGGTTTGGTAAGGGGCAATCAGCCCCAGCATTTT.

There are a few counts of this clonotype. The V gene is TRBV6-2 or TRBV6-3, the J gene TRBJ1-5; D might be TRBD1 (5 bases). Germline V CDR1 and CDR2: MNHEY, SVGEGT. The CDR3 is made up of 15 amino acids. With 0 bases removed from V and 5 bases from J, the gap between germline ends came to 11 bases. DNA for the CDR3: TGTGCCAGCAGTTACTCATCAGGGATCCATCAGCCCCAGCATTTT. Translation gives CASSYSSGIHQPQHF.

This clonotype was seen a few times. The chain couples TRBV7-6 to TRBJ2-7, with 8 bases aligning to TRBD1. Germline values: CDR1 SGHVS, CDR2 FNYEAQ. The ends lost 6 bases at V and 3 bases at J; junction bases unmatched: 7. The CDR3 length is 14 residues. In DNA, the CDR3 is TGTGCCAGCAGTCCAGCCACAGGGGGCTACGAGCAGTACTTC. Encoded protein: CASSPATGGYEQYF.

The V call is TRBV12-3 or TRBV12-4, the J call TRBJ2-5; 9 bases map to TRBD1. With the DNA end fitting TRBJ2-7 better, the J assignment may be wrong. CDR3 length: 16 residues. The CDR3 DNA follows: TGTGCCAGCAGTTCCCAAGTGGGACAGGGAGCCTACGAGCAGTACTTC. It specifies CASSSQVGQGAYEQYF.

This clonotype has at least ten counts. The gene calls are TRBV7-8 and TRBJ1-5; D not certain. Germline CDR1 SGHVS, CDR2 FQNEAQ. The CDR3 runs to 15 residues. Trimming pared 1 base from V and 1 base from J, leaving 8 bases between. The DNA of the CDR3 is TGTGCCAGCAGCTTAGGAGACACCAGCAATCAGCCCCAGCATTTT. Its protein product is CASSLGDTSNQPQHF.

The chain combines TRBV12-3 or TRBV12-4 with TRBJ2-5, with D possibly being TRBD2 (5 bases). CDR3 length: 14 residues. Trimming took 1 base from V and 11 from J, leaving 17 bases between them. CDR3 in amino acids: CASSLGTDGWEQYF. Here the CDR3 DNA reads TGTGCCAGCAGTTTAGGGACCGACGGCTGGGAGCAGTACTTC.

Only a few counts were recorded for this clonotype. The chain carries TRBV7-6 and TRBJ2-5; 9 bases are a match to TRBD1. Germline loops: CDR1 SGHVS, CDR2 FNYEAQ. V gave up 5 bases and J gave up 5 bases; unmatched junction bases: 3. This CDR3 is 13 amino acids long. CDR3 residues: CASSGQGRETQYF. The CDR3 nucleotides are TGTGCCAGCAGCGGACAGGGGCGGGAGACCCAGTACTTC. Full variable domain (outside the CDR3, taken from reference TRBV7-6 and TRBJ2-5): GAGVSQSPRYKVTKRGQDVALRCDPISGHVSLYWYRQALGQGPEFLTYFNYEAQQDKSGLPNDRFSAERPEGSISTLTIQRTEQRDSAMYRCASSGQGRETQYFGPGTRLLVL.

The chain employs TRBV7-9 and TRBJ2-5; no clear D gene. Judging by the DNA end, TRBJ2-7 fits better; the J call may be wrong. This CDR3 spans 12 amino acids. Germline V gives CDR1 SEHNR, CDR2 FQNEAQ (reference sequence). The CDR3 loop is CASSLNKPEQYF. CDR3 nucleotides: TGTGCCAGCAGCTTGAACAAACCCGAGCAGTACTTC.

J is TRBJ2-1 and V is TRBV20-1, with 7 bases aligning to TRBD2. The CDR3 loop spans 12 amino acids. Losses at the gene ends were 6 bases for V and 5 bases for J; bases not matched to a gene: 4. The germline V gene has CDR1 DFQATT and CDR2 SNEGSKA (reference sequence). The CDR3 DNA reads as TGCAGTGCCGAGCGGGGCCACAATGAGCAGTTCTTC. Translated: CSAERGHNEQFF.